This T cell receptor (beta chain) was observed in a study of blood T cell repertoires in COVID-19. As for the study in general: Material from acute and convalescent COVID-19 was sourced from the United States, Italy and Spain.

V lost 6 bases, J lost 9 bases, and 20 bases lay in between. The germline gives CDR1 SQVTM, CDR2 ANQGSEA. The CDR3 length is 13 residues. Using immunoSEQ multiplex PCR, the repertoire was profiled, and TCRdb retains in-frame clones only, with some absent. The table lists 60,000 to 95,000 clones, 80% to 90% of them singletons. The sequenced material came from peripheral blood. The TCR was taken from a woman between 45 and 65 years old with acute or convalescent COVID-19. This chain connects TRBV29-1 to TRBJ1-1; D possibly corresponds to TRBD1 (5 bases). CDR3 amino acids: CSVGGDAGIKAFF. The DNA of the CDR3 is TGCAGCGTCGGGGGGGACGCCGGGATAAAAGCTTTCTTT.